This record covers a single T cell receptor beta chain. The antigen is undetermined. Germline assignment: CDR1 LNHDA and CDR2 SQIVND (reference sequence). The CDR3 is 14 amino acids. Trimming pared 3 bases from V and 4 bases from J, leaving 12 bases between. The entry originates in a study of radiation and T cells in renal cell carcinoma. Regarding the study as a whole: In blood, top tumor clones expanded by 2 weeks, shrinking by 4. Baseline intratumoral clonotype presence is unknown without pretreatment biopsies.

Regarding time point: blood 2 weeks post-SBRT. Described treatment: 15 Gy SBRT to primary tumor, nephrectomy 4 weeks later. After SBRT, blood was collected at 2 and 4 weeks, plus baseline. This renal cell carcinoma was of the clear cell type. Clones were read by immunoSEQ multiplex PCR, and TCRdb kept only the in-frame ones, dropping some. The table shows about 47,000 clones, with 80% occurring only once. J is TRBJ1-1 and V is TRBV19, with a tentative D call TRBD1 (5 bases). The starting material was blood, obtained from a patient whose treatment included radiotherapy and nephrectomy. This sequence was found in a woman between 65 and 79 years old with renal cell carcinoma. This CDR3 reads CASSMGDYGTEAFF. The DNA for the CDR3 is TGTGCCAGTAGTATGGGGGACTACGGCACTGAAGCTTTCTTT.